This TCR beta chain was documented in a study of T-cell reconstitution after alpha-beta-depleted transplantation in children. The ends were cut back, 5 bases at V and 0 bases at J, with 12 bases in the middle. This CDR3 is 15 amino acids long. Unique molecular identifiers were used in preparing the TCRbeta library. TCRdb recomputed calls from the PCR reads with MiXCR, one row per CDR3 protein. The sample consists of 200,000 to 300,000 distinct CDR3 sequences, about 24% of them appearing once. The clonotype was recovered from a female patient between 2 and 10 years old who had a stem cell transplant for congenital amegakaryocytic thrombocytopenia, so the T cells may come from the graft donor. Sequencing used PBMCs, mostly from graft donor cells, obtained 360 days after TCRalphabeta/CD19-depleted stem cell transplant. The chain joins TRBV12-3 or TRBV12-4 to TRBJ2-3; no clear D. The CDR3: CASSNQPSSTDTQYF. In nucleotides, the CDR3 is TGTGCCAGCAGTAATCAGCCTTCTAGCACAGATACGCAGTATTTT.